These 3 T cell receptor beta chains share one sample of origin, sequenced in a study of shared clonotypes between healthy human individuals. Profiled with immunoSEQ multiplex PCR; TCRdb holds only in-frame clones, not every one. The sample contains some 87,000 clones, approximately 75% of which appear only once. Sample: memory CD8+ T cells sorted from blood. As for subset: CD45RO+ cells pooled with CCR7-negative TemRA cells. These receptors all stem from a young man in good health.

This clone was recorded only once. DNA of the CDR3: TGTGCCAGCAGGCCCCGGGAGCTCGCCTACAATGAGCAGTTCTTC. Protein product: CASRPRELAYNEQFF. This sequence joins TRBV6-5 and TRBJ2-1, with D perhaps matching TRBD2 (6 bases). CDR1 is MNHEY and CDR2 is SVGAGI in the germline V gene. V was cut by 6 bases and J by 2 bases, with 14 bases left in between. The CDR3 has 15 residues.

This clone was seen just once. The rearrangement joins TRBV11-2 to TRBJ2-5, with 7 bases lining up with TRBD1. The length of the CDR3 is 16 residues. V gave up 5 bases and J gave up 1 base; unmatched junction bases: 10. CDR1 and CDR2 from the germline V gene are SGHAT and FQNNGV. The CDR3 loop is CASSKLTGPSQETQYF. In nucleotides, the CDR3 is TGTGCCAGCAGCAAACTGACAGGGCCTTCCCAAGAGACCCAGTACTTC.

The gene calls are TRBV7-2 and TRBJ2-3; D is unresolved. This CDR3 spans 14 amino acids. Germline CDR1 and CDR2: SGHTA and FQGNSA. V gave up 4 bases and J gave up 0 bases, with 8 bases separating them. The CDR3 DNA sequence: TGTGCCAGCAGCTCCGGGCCAAGCACAGATACGCAGTATTTT. This translates into CASSSGPSTDTQYF.